A selection of T cell receptor beta chains follows, all from one sample in a study of cytomegalovirus exposure and HLA in healthy donors. Measured with immunoSEQ multiplex PCR; TCRdb has only the in-frame clones, and not every one. The table records more than 85,000 clones, 86% of them present only once. Source material: PBMCs. The receptors stem from a woman between 18 and 29 years old in good health and CMV-seropositive. Each CDR3 is given with its conserved first and last residue.

V gene	J gene	CDR3 protein
TRBV19	TRBJ2-5	CASSIASGQGFSETQYF
TRBV14	TRBJ2-2	CASSRRGRDTGELFF
TRBV6-5	TRBJ2-2	CASSYPAGGTGELFF
TRBV29-1	TRBJ1-2	CSVFGLNYGYTF
TRBV6-6	TRBJ1-2	CASSKNGGPDYGYTF
TRBV28	TRBJ2-3	CASSSQIQQGARDTQYF
TRBV5-1	TRBJ1-5	CASSPRTGSNQPQHF
TRBV5-1	TRBJ2-7	CASSLASGSYEQYF
TRBV11-2	TRBJ2-7	CASSLRGQDEQYF
TRBV6-5	TRBJ2-7	CASSATSAYEQYF
TRBV5-1	TRBJ1-5	CASTPDGAVGQPQHF
TRBV6-6	TRBJ1-4	CASSRTRTSIEKLFF
TRBV27	TRBJ2-5	CATQGLAQTQYF
TRBV15	TRBJ2-2	CATSRVGQNTGELFF
TRBV5-6	TRBJ1-1	CASSLAPQGPTEAFF
TRBV7-8	TRBJ2-5	CASILSGRARETQYF
TRBV6-5	TRBJ2-7	CASSYDSTYEQYF
TRBV5-1	TRBJ2-6	CASSGTAIPGANVLTF
TRBV7-9	TRBJ2-7	CASSFGGGVYEQYF
TRBV7-3	TRBJ1-1	CASSSTGEDTEAFF
TRBV19	TRBJ1-5	CASSTSTGVGSQPQHF
TRBV6-5	TRBJ1-1	CASSTTGENTEAFF
TRBV5-8	TRBJ1-5	CASTDTQPQHF
TRBV4-2	TRBJ2-5	CASSQEMRGKERTQYF
TRBV27	TRBJ2-2	CASSFQGSVGGELFF
TRBV5-4	TRBJ1-3	CASSGGTGVLREGNTIYF
TRBV7-9	TRBJ2-2	CASSLLGPAGGPHGELFF
TRBV19	TRBJ1-4	CASKGLDSGQEKLFF
TRBV4-1	TRBJ1-4	CASSQPTGWNEKLFF
TRBV25-1	TRBJ2-7	CASSDSGQPIRNYF
TRBV6-1	TRBJ2-7	CASSELGGSSYEQYF
TRBV7-3	TRBJ2-3	CASSDKTRGDTQYF
TRBV5-6	TRBJ1-1	CASSYGNTEAFF
TRBV7-3	TRBJ2-2	CASSYLGQGSLNTGELFF
TRBV5-1	TRBJ2-1	CASSLVLAGVDNEQFF
TRBV27	TRBJ2-3	CASSRPGLAGSNTQYF
TRBV6-6	TRBJ1-2	CASSQGTGDFYGYTF
TRBV6-6	TRBJ2-4	CASSQYKTSYIQYF
TRBV9	TRBJ1-2	CASSSSGGYNYGYTF
TRBV9	TRBJ2-2	CASSATVTGELFF